A single sample is the source of the 14 T cell receptor beta chains below, sequenced in a study of blood T cell repertoires in COVID-19. Measured with immunoSEQ multiplex PCR; TCRdb has only the in-frame clones, and not every one. The table has roughly 97,000 clones, over 75% seen once. The sample taken for sequencing was peripheral blood. These receptors all come from a human donor in a cohort sampled during active COVID-19.

The chain employs TRBV2 and TRBJ1-2; 7 positions agree with TRBD1. CDR3 size: 14 residues. Germline V gene data show CDR1 as SNHLY and CDR2 as FYNNEI. V shed 10 bases, J shed 8 bases, and the junction held 16 bases outside the gene matches. The CDR3 here is CAMLRGRGDKGYTF. DNA for the CDR3: TGTGCCATGCTCCGAGGCAGGGGGGATAAAGGCTACACCTTC.

This chain connects TRBV3-1 (or the pseudogene TRBV3-2) to TRBJ1-1; TRBD1 might be the D (5 bases). Per the germline V gene, CDR1 is LGHDT and CDR2 is YNNKEL (reference sequence). Trimming removed 0 bases at V and 10 bases at J, with 6 bases between. The CDR3 consists of 11 residues. The CDR3 DNA sequence: TGTGCCAGCAGCCAAGAAGACAGAGCTTTCTTT. Protein product: CASSQEDRAFF.

This clone was seen just once. The V and J genes are TRBV2 and TRBJ1-2, with no clear D. The CDR3 sequence is 13 residues long. The V end lost 3 bases, the J end lost 3 bases, and 8 bases lay between the germline ends. Germline CDR1 SNHLY, CDR2 FYNNEI. In DNA form, the CDR3 reads TGTGCCAGCAGTGAGGTGGCAGACTATGGCTACACCTTC. Amino acid sequence: CASSEVADYGYTF.

The CDR3 is CASSSTYPLGSYNEQFF. The CDR3 DNA is TGTGCCAGCAGCTCAACCTACCCCCTTGGCTCCTACAATGAGCAGTTCTTC. The chain employs TRBV6-2 or TRBV6-3 and TRBJ2-1, with D uncertain. Germline V gene data show CDR1 as MNHEY and CDR2 as SVGEGT. The CDR3 length is 17 residues. Trimming cost V 6 bases and J 0 bases, with 18 bases left between them.

The gene calls are TRBV28 and TRBJ1-3, with 9 bases identical to TRBD1. V was clipped by 5 bases and J by 9 bases; unmatched bases: 8. In germline, CDR1 is MDHEN, CDR2 SYDVKM. This CDR3 is built from 14 residues. DNA of the CDR3: TGTGCCAGCAGTCCCCCGGGACAGGGTGCCACCATATATTTT. As protein: CASSPPGQGATIYF.

The J gene is TRBJ1-2, the V gene TRBV2; D not certain. V shed 4 bases and J shed 7 bases, with 13 bases lying between them. CDR1 and CDR2 (germline): SNHLY, FYNNEI. The CDR3 is 13 residues long. This CDR3 reads CASSVEEAGGYTF. CDR3 in DNA: TGTGCCAGCAGTGTGGAGGAGGCTGGTGGCTACACCTTC.

This chain links TRBV19 with TRBJ2-1; 13 nucleotides line up with TRBD2. Germline CDR1 is LNHDA and CDR2 is SQIVND (reference sequence). Trimming at V came to 1 base and at J to 0 bases, leaving 3 bases not matched to a gene. The CDR3 covers 18 residues. The CDR3 DNA reads as TGTGCCAGTAGTATAGCCGGGACTAGCGGGACCTCCTACAATGAGCAGTTCTTC. Amino acids: CASSIAGTSGTSYNEQFF.

The chain links TRBV6-5 to TRBJ1-1; D unclear. From germline, CDR1 is MNHEY and CDR2 SVGAGI. V dropped 2 bases and J dropped 3 bases, with 10 bases sitting between them. The CDR3 loop spans 14 amino acids. The DNA for the CDR3 is TGTGCCAGCAGTTACGTTCAGACTTACACTGAAGCTTTCTTT. Translating gives CASSYVQTYTEAFF.

The chain combines TRBV19 with TRBJ2-3; D is unclear. V was trimmed by 4 bases and J by 1 base, leaving 12 bases between them. Looked up from germline, CDR1 is LNHDA and CDR2 is SQIVND (reference sequence). The CDR3 length is 15 residues. CDR3 loop: CASSTGISGTDTQYF. The CDR3 bases are TGTGCCAGTAGTACGGGTATCTCTGGCACAGATACGCAGTATTTT.

In its sample, this clone was seen a few times. The chain employs TRBV9 and TRBJ2-7, with D perhaps matching TRBD1 (6 bases). V was cut by 0 bases and J by 2 bases, with 9 bases left in between. Per germline, CDR1 SGDLS and CDR2 YYNGEE. The CDR3 contains 14 residues. The CDR3 DNA follows: TGTGCCAGCAGCGTAGGGGCAGGGGCCTACGAGCAGTACTTC. Translated: CASSVGAGAYEQYF.

This clone appeared a single time. V and J are TRBV28 and TRBJ1-1, with 8 bases fitting TRBD1. V lost 5 bases to trimming and J lost 6 bases; unmatched junction nucleotides: 14. The CDR3 contains 16 residues. The germline V gene has CDR1 MDHEN and CDR2 SYDVKM. In DNA form, the CDR3 reads TGTGCCAGCAGTGCCGGACCCCGACAGGGGAGGCCTGAAGCTTTCTTT. This gives the protein CASSAGPRQGRPEAFF.

The chain links TRBV2 to TRBJ2-7, with D unresolved. Trimming removed 8 bases from V and 6 bases from J, with 17 bases in between. There are 13 residues in the CDR3. The germline V gene has CDR1 SNHLY and CDR2 FYNNEI. The CDR3 DNA reads TGTGCCAGCTCCTTTAGTGCGGTCCTCGAGCAGTACTTC. Encoded protein: CASSFSAVLEQYF.

This clone was picked up a small number of times. This same CDR3 is encoded by further DNA sequences in the sample. This chain links TRBV6-6 with TRBJ1-2; 10 bases are shared with TRBD1. The CDR3 has 13 amino acids. The junction had 6 bases not matched to a gene; V was cut back by 6 bases and J by 8 bases. Germline V lookup: CDR1 MNHNY, CDR2 SVGAGI (reference sequence). In DNA, the CDR3 is TGTGCCAGCAGGACAGGGGGCGGGGGGGGCTACACCTTC. As protein: CASRTGGGGGYTF.

The genes are TRBV4-1 and TRBJ1-3; the D gene is possibly TRBD1 (6 bases). Germline CDR1 is MGHRA and CDR2 is YSYEKL. With 0 bases removed from V and 0 bases from J, the gap between germline ends came to 15 bases. This CDR3 has 18 residues. CDR3 DNA sequence: TGCGCCAGCAGCCAAGAAAAGGCAGGGGTGATCTCTGGAAACACCATATATTTT. Protein sequence: CASSQEKAGVISGNTIYF.